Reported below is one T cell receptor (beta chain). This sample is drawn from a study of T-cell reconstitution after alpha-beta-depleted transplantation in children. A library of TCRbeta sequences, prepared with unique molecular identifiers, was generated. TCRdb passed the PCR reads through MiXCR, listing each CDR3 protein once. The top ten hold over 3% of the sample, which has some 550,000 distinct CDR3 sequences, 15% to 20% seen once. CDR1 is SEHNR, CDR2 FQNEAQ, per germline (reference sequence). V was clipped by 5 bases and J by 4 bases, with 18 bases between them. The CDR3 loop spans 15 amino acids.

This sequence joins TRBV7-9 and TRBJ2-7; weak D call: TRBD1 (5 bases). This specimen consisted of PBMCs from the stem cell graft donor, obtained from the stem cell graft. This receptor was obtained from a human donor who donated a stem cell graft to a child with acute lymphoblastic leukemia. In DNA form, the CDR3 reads TGTGCCAGCAGCATTTCCTCGGTTGGGGCTTACGAGCAGTACTTC. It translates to CASSISSVGAYEQYF. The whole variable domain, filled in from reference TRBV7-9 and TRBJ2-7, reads DTGVSQNPRHKITKRGQNVTFRCDPISEHNRLYWYRQTLGQGPEFLTYFQNEAQLEKSRLLSDRFSAERPKGSFSTLEIQRTEQGDSAMYLCASSISSVGAYEQYFGPGTRLTVT.